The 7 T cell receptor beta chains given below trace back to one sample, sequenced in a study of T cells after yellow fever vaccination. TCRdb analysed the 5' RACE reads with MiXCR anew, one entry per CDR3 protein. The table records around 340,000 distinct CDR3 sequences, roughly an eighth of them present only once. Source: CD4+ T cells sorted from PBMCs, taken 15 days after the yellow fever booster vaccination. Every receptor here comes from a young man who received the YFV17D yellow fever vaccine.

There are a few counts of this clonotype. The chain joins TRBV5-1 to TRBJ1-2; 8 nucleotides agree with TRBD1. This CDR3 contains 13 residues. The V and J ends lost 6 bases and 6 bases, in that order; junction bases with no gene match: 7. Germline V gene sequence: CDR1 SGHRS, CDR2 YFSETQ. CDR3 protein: CASTWDRRNGYTF. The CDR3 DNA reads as TGCGCCAGCACATGGGACAGGAGAAATGGCTACACCTTC. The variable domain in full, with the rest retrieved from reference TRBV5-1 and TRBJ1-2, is KAGVTQTPRYLIKTRGQQVTLSCSPISGHRSVSWYQQTPGQGLQFLFEYFSETQRNKGNFPGRFSGRQFSNSRSEMNVSTLELGDSALYLCASTWDRRNGYTFGSGTRLTVV.

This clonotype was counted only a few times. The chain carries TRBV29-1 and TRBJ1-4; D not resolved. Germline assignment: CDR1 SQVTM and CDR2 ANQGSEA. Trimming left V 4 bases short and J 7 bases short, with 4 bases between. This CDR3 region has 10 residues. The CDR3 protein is CSVVGEKLFF. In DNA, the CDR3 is TGCAGCGTTGTGGGTGAAAAACTGTTTTTT.

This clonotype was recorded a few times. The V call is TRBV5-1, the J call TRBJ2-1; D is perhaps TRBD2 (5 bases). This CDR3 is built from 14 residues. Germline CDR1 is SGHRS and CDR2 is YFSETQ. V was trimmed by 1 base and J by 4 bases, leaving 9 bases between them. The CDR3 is CASSLLSGYNEQFF. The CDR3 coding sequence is TGCGCCAGCAGCTTGCTTTCGGGGTACAATGAGCAGTTCTTC.

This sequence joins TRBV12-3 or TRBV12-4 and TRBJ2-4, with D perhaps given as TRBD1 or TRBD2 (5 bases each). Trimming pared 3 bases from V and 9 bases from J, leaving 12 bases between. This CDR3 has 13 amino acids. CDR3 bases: TGTGCCAGCAGTTTTGGGGGTGGTGGCATTCAGTACTTC. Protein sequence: CASSFGGGGIQYF.

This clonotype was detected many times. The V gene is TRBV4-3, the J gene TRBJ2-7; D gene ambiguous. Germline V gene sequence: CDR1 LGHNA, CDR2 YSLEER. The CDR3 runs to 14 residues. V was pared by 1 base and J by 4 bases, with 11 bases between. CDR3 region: CASSQASSKYEQYF. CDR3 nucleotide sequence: TGCGCCAGCAGCCAAGCCTCCAGCAAATACGAGCAGTACTTC.

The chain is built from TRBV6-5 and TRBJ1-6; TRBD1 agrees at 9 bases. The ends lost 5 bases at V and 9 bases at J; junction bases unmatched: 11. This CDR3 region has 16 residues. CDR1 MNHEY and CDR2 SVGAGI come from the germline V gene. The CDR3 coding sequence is TGTGCCAGCAGTAGAAAGCCGGGACAGGGTATTTCACCCCTCCACTTT. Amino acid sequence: CASSRKPGQGISPLHF.

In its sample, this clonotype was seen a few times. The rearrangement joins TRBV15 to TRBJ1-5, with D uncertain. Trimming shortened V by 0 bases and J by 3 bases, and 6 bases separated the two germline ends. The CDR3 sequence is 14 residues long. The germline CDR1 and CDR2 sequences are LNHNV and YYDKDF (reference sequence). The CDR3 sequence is CATSRDLSNQPQHF. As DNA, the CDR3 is TGTGCCACCAGCAGAGATCTGTCCAATCAGCCCCAGCATTTT.